These T cell receptor beta chains were read from a single sample in a study of cytomegalovirus exposure and HLA in healthy donors. Sequenced by immunoSEQ multiplex PCR; TCRdb stores in-frame clones only, minus some. Here the sample spans about 200,000 clones, more than 75% being singletons. What was sequenced was PBMCs. These receptors all come from a male donor in good health and CMV-seropositive. Each CDR3 is given with its conserved first and last residue. A D gene is named only where the DNA matches it firmly. Part of the rows lack a size; the others show once, few, many or a class for expanded clones.

J	D	size	V	DNA	CDR3
TRBJ2-7	.	.	TRBV4-2	TGTGCCAGCAGCCAACTGACCGCGGGAAGCGGCGAGCAGTACTTC	CASSQLTAGSGEQYF
TRBJ2-7	.	.	TRBV5-1	TGCGCCAGCAGCTATCAGGGATACGAGCAGTACTTC	CASSYQGYEQYF
TRBJ1-2	TRBD1	.	TRBV6-5	TGTGCCAGCAGTTACCGCGACAGGGGGAACTATGGCTACACCTTC	CASSYRDRGNYGYTF
TRBJ2-1	.	.	TRBV5-4	TGTGCCAGCAGCTTAAAGACAGGCTCCTACAATGAGCAGTTCTTC	CASSLKTGSYNEQFF
TRBJ2-7	.	once	TRBV6-5	TGTGCCAGCAGTAGGAGCTCCTACGAGCAGTACTTC	CASSRSSYEQYF
TRBJ2-3	.	.	TRBV5-1	TGCGCCAGCAGCTTAACCGGGAACACAGATACGCAGTATTTT	CASSLTGNTDTQYF
TRBJ2-3	TRBD1	.	TRBV19	TGTGCCAGTACCGCTACTACAGGGGGCGTAAGCACAGATACGCAGTATTTT	CASTATTGGVSTDTQYF
TRBJ2-1	TRBD2	.	TRBV7-3	TGTGCCAGCAGCTTAGGGACTAGCGTCTACAATGAGCAGTTCTTC	CASSLGTSVYNEQFF
TRBJ1-4	TRBD1	.	TRBV5-6	TGTGCCAGCAGCTACTTCTCGGGGACAGGGCATTACGAAAAACTGTTTTTT	CASSYFSGTGHYEKLFF
TRBJ2-3	.	few	TRBV5-6	TGTGCCAGCAGCCGGGTCACAGATACGCAGTATTTT	CASSRVTDTQYF
TRBJ2-7	TRBD1	.	TRBV13	TGTGCCAGCAGCTCATTCCGGACAGGGGGCACCTACGAGCAGTACTTC	CASSSFRTGGTYEQYF
TRBJ2-1	TRBD1	few	TRBV7-7	TGTGCTAGCAGCTTAGGGGACAGGGAGTACAATGAGCAGTTCTTC	CASSLGDREYNEQFF
TRBJ1-3	.	few	TRBV19	TGTGCCAGTAGTAACACTCGGATTACTAGCTCTGGAAACACCATATATTTT	CASSNTRITSSGNTIYF
TRBJ1-6	.	.	TRBV5-4	TGTGCCAGCAGCTTCTCCGGAGGGGAAAGGCCCCTCCACTTT	CASSFSGGERPLHF